Listed below are T cell receptor beta chains from one sample, sequenced in a study of blood T cell repertoires in COVID-19. Sequencing used immunoSEQ multiplex PCR; TCRdb keeps in-frame clones, though not all of them. In the table there are about 140,000 clones, roughly 80% of which are singletons. What was sequenced was peripheral blood. The origin of the receptors is an elderly woman with acute or convalescent COVID-19. CDR3s include the opening cysteine and the closing phenylalanine or tryptophan. D genes are given only for firm matches. Rows give clone size only sometimes, using once, few, many, or a class for an expanded clone.

j_call clone_size v_call d_call cdr3_aa cdr3_nt
TRBJ1-5 few TRBV23-1 - CASSQSWRVSWGNQPQHF TGCGCCAGCAGTCAATCGTGGCGGGTATCCTGGGGCAATCAGCCCCAGCATTTT
TRBJ1-4 - TRBV2 - CASSDKGEEKLFF TGTGCCAGCAGTGATAAGGGGGAGGAAAAACTGTTTTTT
TRBJ1-3 once TRBV4-1 - CASSHLNRDSGNTIYF TGCGCCAGCAGCCACCTAAACAGGGACTCTGGAAACACCATATATTTT
TRBJ1-2 - TRBV20-1 TRBD1 CSNRGNYGYTF TGCAGCAACAGGGGCAACTATGGCTACACCTTC
TRBJ2-1 - TRBV7-3 - CASRLSGSSYNEQFF TGTGCCAGCAGACTTAGCGGTAGCTCCTACAATGAGCAGTTCTTC
TRBJ1-1 - TRBV7-2 TRBD1 CASSLDRVNTEAFF TGTGCCAGCAGCTTGGACAGGGTTAACACTGAAGCTTTCTTT
TRBJ1-1 - TRBV10-3 - CAISESGGGAEAFF TGTGCCATCAGTGAGTCCGGGGGAGGTGCTGAAGCTTTCTTT
TRBJ1-1 - TRBV18 - CASSPDKGYTEAFF TGTGCCAGCTCACCAGATAAGGGGTACACTGAAGCTTTCTTT
TRBJ2-7 - TRBV5-1 - CASSLTGSYEQYF TGCGCCAGCAGCTTGACCGGCTCCTACGAGCAGTACTTC
TRBJ1-5 - TRBV2 - CASSENRVTNQPQHF TGTGCCAGCAGTGAGAACAGGGTAACGAATCAGCCCCAGCATTTT
TRBJ1-1 - TRBV7-8 - CASSLRAMDLGVNTEAFF TGTGCCAGCAGCTTAAGGGCGATGGATCTAGGGGTGAACACTGAAGCTTTCTTT
TRBJ2-2 few TRBV19 - CASSAQTAGELFF TGTGCCAGTTCGGCGCAGACAGCCGGGGAGCTGTTTTTT
TRBJ2-7 once TRBV30 TRBD2 CAWNEGGGLKEQYF TGTGCCTGGAATGAGGGCGGGGGGCTTAAGGAGCAGTACTTC
TRBJ1-2 - TRBV6-5 - CASTGGSRNYGYTF TGTGCCAGCACCGGTGGATCTAGGAACTATGGCTACACCTTC
TRBJ1-4 - TRBV6-1 - CASSEDQVGEKLFF TGTGCCAGCAGTGAAGATCAGGTCGGCGAAAAACTGTTTTTT
TRBJ1-1 - TRBV7-9 - CASSSWTEVNTEAFF TGTGCCAGCAGCTCCTGGACAGAGGTGAACACTGAAGCTTTCTTT
TRBJ1-2 - TRBV3-1/TRBV3-2 TRBD1 CASSQAGTGGGIYGYTF TGTGCCAGCAGCCAAGCAGGGACAGGGGGCGGGATCTATGGCTACACCTTC
TRBJ2-1 - TRBV5-1 - CASSVGNGGSYNEQFF TGCGCCAGCAGCGTAGGGAACGGGGGCTCCTACAATGAGCAGTTCTTC
TRBJ1-6 - TRBV28 TRBD1 CASSSRTGSVNSPLHF TGTGCCAGCAGTTCCCGGACAGGGAGCGTCAATTCACCCCTCCACTTT
TRBJ2-5 - TRBV3-1/TRBV3-2 TRBD1 CASRRQGVGPQETQYF TGTGCCAGCAGAAGACAGGGGGTAGGACCCCAAGAGACCCAGTACTTC
TRBJ2-6 - TRBV5-4 TRBD1 CASSFKRGTGVGANVLTF TGTGCCAGCAGCTTTAAAAGGGGGACAGGGGTTGGGGCCAACGTCCTGACTTTC
TRBJ2-5 - TRBV19 TRBD1 CASSDREQETQYF TGTGCCAGTAGCGACAGGGAACAAGAGACCCAGTACTTC
TRBJ2-2 - TRBV4-2 TRBD2 CASSQVAGGPTGELFF TGTGCCAGCAGCCAAGTAGCGGGAGGGCCTACCGGGGAGCTGTTTTTT